One sample yielded the 10 T cell receptor beta chains listed below, sequenced in a study of response to subunit inactivated influenza vaccine. MiXCR, applied by TCRdb to the RT-PCR reads, yields one record per CDR3 protein. Here the sample spans about 650,000 distinct CDR3 sequences, approximately 14% being singletons. The input for sequencing was PBMCs from blood, taken 11 to 12 days after vaccination. The receptor set was obtained from a man aged 50-60 years who received an inactivated influenza vaccine.

This clonotype was found many times. The chain has TRBV5-1 and TRBJ2-7, with D possibly being TRBD2 (5 bases). CDR1 is SGHRS and CDR2 is YFSETQ in the germline V gene. The CDR3 consists of 19 residues. V lost 0 bases and J 7 bases, leaving 29 bases between the germline ends. In DNA form, the CDR3 reads TGCGCCAGCAGCTTGGCGGAGTCCCTTATGGGTTCCGACGAGGGAGAGCAGTACTTC. Translated, it gives CASSLAESLMGSDEGEQYF. Full variable domain (missing parts from reference TRBV5-1 and TRBJ2-7): KAGVTQTPRYLIKTRGQQVTLSCSPISGHRSVSWYQQTPGQGLQFLFEYFSETQRNKGNFPGRFSGRQFSNSRSEMNVSTLELGDSALYLCASSLAESLMGSDEGEQYFGPGTRLTVT.

V usage is TRBV10-3 and J usage is TRBJ1-1, with 7 bases matching TRBD1. The CDR3 is 14 amino acids. With V trimmed by 6 bases and J by 1 base, 5 bases remained unmatched. CDR1 ENHRY and CDR2 SYGVKD come from the germline V gene. The CDR3 DNA follows: TGTGCCATCAGCCAGGGGGTACCGAACACTGAAGCTTTCTTT. Translating it yields CAISQGVPNTEAFF.

This clonotype was counted ten times or more. The chain has TRBV28 and TRBJ1-5; D remains ambiguous. Germline CDR1 MDHEN, CDR2 SYDVKM. This CDR3 is 15 amino acids long. Trimming shortened V by 1 base and J by 0 bases, and 7 bases separated the two germline ends. The CDR3 sequence: CASSLLRYSNQPQHF. Here the CDR3 DNA reads TGTGCCAGCAGTTTATTACGGTATAGCAATCAGCCCCAGCATTTT.

This clonotype was found a few times. The rearrangement joins TRBV5-1 to TRBJ2-3, with D possibly TRBD2 on 5 matching bases. This CDR3 has 16 residues. Germline V CDR1 and CDR2: SGHRS, YFSETQ. Trimming cost V 0 bases and J 0 bases, with 11 bases left between them. The chain's CDR3 is CASSLDFGESTDTQYF. The DNA for the CDR3 is TGCGCCAGCAGCTTGGATTTCGGGGAGAGCACAGATACGCAGTATTTT. The full variable domain, rest sourced from reference TRBV5-1 and TRBJ2-3, is KAGVTQTPRYLIKTRGQQVTLSCSPISGHRSVSWYQQTPGQGLQFLFEYFSETQRNKGNFPGRFSGRQFSNSRSEMNVSTLELGDSALYLCASSLDFGESTDTQYFGPGTRLTVL.

The chain carries TRBV6-5 and TRBJ2-5; no reliable D call. V gave up 9 bases and J gave up 3 bases, with 5 bases separating them. The CDR3 is 10 residues long. CDR1 and CDR2 (germline): MNHEY, SVGAGI. Here the CDR3 reads CARTEETQYF. The CDR3 DNA reads as TGTGCCAGGACGGAAGAGACCCAGTACTTC.

The chain carries TRBV4-3 and TRBJ2-5, with 10 positions matching TRBD2. Germline V gene lookup returns CDR1 LGHNA and CDR2 YSLEER. The CDR3 covers 16 residues. Trimming at V came to 0 bases and at J to 6 bases, leaving 7 bases not matched to a gene. The CDR3 sequence: CASSQDVTSGEKTQYF. The CDR3 DNA sequence: TGCGCCAGCAGCCAAGATGTAACTAGCGGGGAGAAGACCCAGTACTTC.

There are a few counts of this clonotype. The chain couples TRBV7-2 to TRBJ2-1; D not resolved. The CDR3 spans 13 residues. Germline assignment: CDR1 SGHTA and CDR2 FQGNSA. Between the trimmed V and J ends, which lost 2 bases and 9 bases, there was a span of 11 bases. CDR3 in DNA: TGTGCCAGCAGCTTACTTCAAGCGACTGAGCAGTTCTTC. Protein product: CASSLLQATEQFF.

This clonotype was counted only a few times. This sequence joins TRBV15 and TRBJ1-2, with D unclear. This CDR3 comprises 11 residues. The ends were cut back, 1 base at V and 8 bases at J, with 5 bases in the middle. Germline loops: CDR1 LNHNV, CDR2 YYDKDF (reference sequence). The CDR3 sequence: CATSRGEGYTF. As DNA, the CDR3 is TGTGCCACCAGCAGAGGGGAGGGCTACACCTTC.

To note about this clonotype: A much larger clone sits a single nucleotide away, making a read error possible. DNA of the CDR3: TGTGCCTGGAGAGGGGCAGAGGGCGGCTATGGCTACACCTTC. This gives the protein CAWRGAEGGYGYTF. The chain couples TRBV30 to TRBJ1-2; tentative D call: TRBD1 (5 bases). The CDR3 extends over 14 amino acids. Looked up from germline, CDR1 is GTSNPN and CDR2 is SVGIG (reference sequence). The V end lost 3 bases, the J end lost 4 bases, and 15 bases lay between the germline ends.

This clonotype was observed a handful of times. The rearrangement joins TRBV7-7 to TRBJ2-2; the D is unclear. The V gene lost 4 bases and the J gene lost 7 bases, with 16 bases spanning the gap. The CDR3 extends over 15 amino acids. CDR1 SSHAT and CDR2 FNYEAQ come from the germline V gene (reference sequence). The CDR3 bases are TGTGCCAGCAGCTCGACCGCAGGAGCTGGCGGGGAGCTGTTTTTT. It codes for CASSSTAGAGGELFF.